Described below is a single T cell receptor beta chain sequence and its context. The antigen is unknown. Negatively enriched CD4+ T cells were divided by CD45RA into naive and memory. These data come from a study of shared clonotypes between healthy human individuals. General study points: Deeper or shallower sequencing was expected to change how clonotypes are shared among donors. The rarefaction results pointed to incomplete sorted-subset sequencing despite large depth. Generation probability values for non-shared clonotypes were lower than those for clonotypes shared by all four donors.

The V end lost 8 bases, the J end lost 0 bases, and 7 bases lay between the germline ends. The CDR3 is made up of 11 amino acids. CDR1 and CDR2 (germline): SQVTM, ANQGSEA. Method: immunoSEQ multiplex PCR; TCRdb's copy keeps in-frame clones and lacks some. Here the sample spans a few million clones, more than 90% being singletons. Sequencing was performed on naive CD4+ T cells sorted from blood. As to subset: CD45RA+ positively selected. The TCR sequence derives from a man aged 18 to 29 in good health. V and J are TRBV29-1 and TRBJ1-1; no reliable D call. For the CDR3, the DNA is TGCAGCTGCCCAATGAACACTGAAGCTTTCTTT. Translated, it gives CSCPMNTEAFF.